These T cell receptor beta chains were read from a single sample in a study of T cells in Graves' hyperthyroidism and ophthalmopathy. TCRdb analysed the multiplex PCR reads with MiXCR anew, one entry per CDR3 protein. The sample consists of about 700,000 distinct CDR3 sequences, 13% to 15% of them appearing once. Sequencing was done on a sample of blood. All receptors come from a young woman with Graves' hyperthyroidism. CDR3s include the opening cysteine and the closing phenylalanine or tryptophan. The D gene is left open where the match is weak. Size is omitted from some rows. Given values are once, few, many or a class for expanded clones.

>TRBJ1-1|TRBV9|NA|few|15
CASSASGGGYTEAFF
TGTGCCAGCAGCGCCTCGGGGGGGGGCTACACTGAAGCTTTCTTT
>TRBJ2-7|TRBV29-1|TRBD2|few|13
CSAGGGVKDEQYF
TGCAGCGCGGGGGGGGGGGTCAAGGACGAGCAGTACTTC
>TRBJ2-7|TRBV18|NA|many|15
CASSPESAGPYEQYF
TGTGCCAGCTCACCAGAATCGGCAGGTCCATACGAGCAGTACTTC
>TRBJ1-2|TRBV13|NA|few|13
CASSLRGTYGYTF
TGTGCCAGCAGCTTAAGGGGCACCTATGGCTACACCTTC
>TRBJ2-1|TRBV18|TRBD1|NA|17
CASSPPRPGQGDNEQFF
TGTGCCAGCTCACCTCCAAGACCGGGACAGGGCGACAATGAGCAGTTCTTC
>TRBJ2-1|TRBV5-6|NA|NA|12
CASSGGIWEQFF
TGTGCCAGCAGCGGTGGGATTTGGGAGCAGTTCTTC
>TRBJ2-7|TRBV4-1|NA|many|15
CASSQGLSTTYEQYF
TGCGCCAGCAGCCAAGGTCTCAGCACCACCTACGAGCAGTACTTC
>TRBJ2-7|TRBV18|TRBD1|few|14
CASSGPGQGYEQYF
TGTGCCAGCTCTGGACCGGGACAGGGGTACGAGCAGTACTTC
>TRBJ1-4|TRBV20-1|TRBD1|many|15
CSARDRDRVYEKLFF
TGCAGTGCTAGAGATCGAGACAGGGTTTATGAAAAACTGTTTTTT
>TRBJ2-2|TRBV19|NA|few|15
CASRRDSSSPGELFF
TGTGCCAGTAGGCGGGACAGCAGCAGCCCCGGGGAGCTGTTTTTT